This TCR beta chain was captured by sequencing in a study of long-term antiretroviral therapy in people with HIV. Study observations and caveats: Versus controls, repertoires in people with HIV had narrower CDR3 length ranges.

Version v3.0 of the immunoSEQ assay was performed at survey level. This table comes from immunoSEQ multiplex PCR, and its TCRdb copy is limited to in-frame clones, with some not included. The data hold roughly 20,000 clones, with roughly 79% observed a single time. The germline V gene has CDR1 LNHNV and CDR2 YYDKDF (reference sequence). The CDR3 spans 15 residues. J lost 0 bases, V lost 2 bases, and 4 bases had no gene match. Of note for this clone: Its antigen is not known.

The TCR originated in a middle-aged woman with HIV. The chain joins TRBV15 to TRBJ2-7; TRBD1 matches at 7 bases. The source was unsorted PBMCs, collected 2.3 years after starting antiretroviral therapy. In DNA form, the CDR3 reads TGTGCCACCAGCAGACTCCGGGACAGCTCCTACGAGCAGTACTTC. Protein: CATSRLRDSSYEQYF. The entire variable domain, with the rest obtained from reference TRBV15 and TRBJ2-7, is as follows: DAMVIQNPRYQVTQFGKPVTLSCSQTLNHNVMYWYQQKSSQAPKLLFHYYDKDFNNEADTPDNFQSRRPNTSFCFLDIRSPGLGDTAMYLCATSRLRDSSYEQYFGPGTRLTVT.